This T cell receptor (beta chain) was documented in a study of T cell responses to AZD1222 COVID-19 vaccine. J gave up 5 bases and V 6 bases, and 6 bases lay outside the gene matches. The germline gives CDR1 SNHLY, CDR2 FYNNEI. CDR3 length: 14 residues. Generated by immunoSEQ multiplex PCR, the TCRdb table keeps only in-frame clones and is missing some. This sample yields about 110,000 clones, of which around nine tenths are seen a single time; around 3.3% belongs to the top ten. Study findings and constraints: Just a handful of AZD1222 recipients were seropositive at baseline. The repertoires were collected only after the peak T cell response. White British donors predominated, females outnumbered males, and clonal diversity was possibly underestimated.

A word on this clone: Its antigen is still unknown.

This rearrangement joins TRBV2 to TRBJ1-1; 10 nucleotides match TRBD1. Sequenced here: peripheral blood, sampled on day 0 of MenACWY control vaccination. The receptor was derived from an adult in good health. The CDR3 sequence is CASSDRTGGTEAFF. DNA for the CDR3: TGTGCCAGCAGCGACAGGACAGGGGGAACTGAAGCTTTCTTT.